The source of this TCR beta chain is a study of cytomegalovirus exposure and HLA in healthy donors. In the case of this clone: The target antigen is unknown.

PCR amplification relied on 60 Vbeta primers (plus 13 Jbeta primers). TCRdb keeps only in-frame clones here, not all; method: immunoSEQ multiplex PCR. The repertoire has around 200,000 clones, roughly 82% of them found once; the top ten carry about 2.4%. Study observations and caveats: Another analysis was done later, and it associated more than 15,000 TCR beta sequences with HLA alleles at 0.05 false discovery rate.

Germline V gives CDR1 SGHDT, CDR2 YYEEEE. Trimming removed 3 bases from V and 2 bases from J; junction bases left unmatched: 6. The CDR3 spans 16 residues. The sequencing sample was made of PBMCs. This receptor was taken from a woman aged 50 to 60 in good health and CMV-seropositive. The chain joins TRBV5-6 to TRBJ1-5; 9 bases align to TRBD1. CDR3 sequence (DNA): TGTGCCAGCAGCTACACAGGGGGCCGCGGCAATCAGCCCCAGCATTTT. It is translated as CASSYTGGRGNQPQHF.